This T cell receptor (beta chain) was sequenced for a study of beta chain features in type 1 diabetes. In all sorted populations, purity surpassed 95%. All of the isolated RNA was reverse transcribed, so expressed TCRB transcripts were sequenced. The assay was immunoSEQ multiplex PCR, and TCRdb's table has in-frame clones only and misses some. The top ten clones hold approximately 1.5% of a sample with about 140,000 clones, 6% to 7.5% of them seen once. Germline CDR1 LNHNV, CDR2 YYDKDF (reference sequence). The length of the CDR3 is 13 residues. Trimming shortened V by 6 bases and J by 0 bases, and 6 bases separated the two germline ends.

This sequence was found in a woman in her 30s in good health. Input material: central memory CD4+ T cells from blood. The rearrangement uses TRBV15 and TRBJ2-4; no reliable D call. In DNA form, the CDR3 reads TGTGCCACCAGGGAGCTAGCCAAAAACATTCAGTACTTC. Its protein is CATRELAKNIQYF.